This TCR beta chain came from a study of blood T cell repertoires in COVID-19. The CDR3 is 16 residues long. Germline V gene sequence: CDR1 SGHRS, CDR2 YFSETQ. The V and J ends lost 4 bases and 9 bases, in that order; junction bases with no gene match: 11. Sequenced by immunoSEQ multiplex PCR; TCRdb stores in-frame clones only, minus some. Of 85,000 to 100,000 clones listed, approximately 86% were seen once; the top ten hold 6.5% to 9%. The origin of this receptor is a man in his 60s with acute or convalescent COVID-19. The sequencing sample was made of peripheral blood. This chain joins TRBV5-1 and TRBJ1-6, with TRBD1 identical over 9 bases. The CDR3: CASSRTDRGSSSPLHF. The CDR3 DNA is TGCGCCAGCAGCCGGACCGACAGGGGGTCAAGTTCACCCCTCCACTTT.